A selection of T cell receptor beta chains follows, all from one sample in a study of technical replicates of blood from a few donors. The data were produced by immunoSEQ multiplex PCR, yet TCRdb's version contains in-frame clones alone and is incomplete. The sample shows over 50,000 clones, approximately 87% of them seen only once. Specimen: PBMCs. These receptors came from a human donor in good health. Some clones in this sample may be carry-over from other donors' samples. Both conserved end residues are part of each CDR3.

v_gene	len	j_gene	CDR3aa
TRBV11-2	15	TRBJ2-7	CASSSLAGVFYEQYF
TRBV12-5	15	TRBJ2-5	CASGFRAGAQETQYF
TRBV5-4	15	TRBJ2-4	CASSLVGGQGAIQYF
TRBV6-4	17	TRBJ2-1	CASSDSRGPGTYNEQFF
TRBV6-1	15	TRBJ1-1	CASSENPTGGKEAFF
TRBV5-1	16	TRBJ2-7	CASSLGDRGGAYEQYF
TRBV5-1	15	TRBJ2-1	CASSPRGGQNNEQFF
TRBV5-4	16	TRBJ2-1	CASSSRTGEPYNEQFF
TRBV29-1	13	TRBJ2-5	CSVDDRKQETQYF
TRBV10-3	11	TRBJ2-7	CAISDQYEQYF
TRBV7-2	14	TRBJ2-7	CASSLDGGSYEQYF
TRBV6-6	13	TRBJ1-1	CASRWGQGTEAFF
TRBV27	16	TRBJ2-2	CASSLQGLLNSGELFF
TRBV7-2	14	TRBJ2-3	CASSLGTSGGVQYF
TRBV4-2	18	TRBJ2-2	CASSQELRGGPGTGELFF
TRBV7-9	15	TRBJ2-7	CASSSRDNPAYEQYF
TRBV7-3	14	TRBJ1-1	CASSLGGRGTEAFF
TRBV5-1	16	TRBJ2-7	CASSLTGRTGSVEQYF
TRBV10-3	13	TRBJ1-2	CASRAGSVGGYTF
TRBV7-3	15	TRBJ1-2	CASSLLGQGASGYTF
TRBV5-1	14	TRBJ2-3	CASRGGQARDTQYF
TRBV27	18	TRBJ2-7	CASSLGLAGGPKTYEQYF
TRBV9	17	TRBJ1-2	CASSLSLAGTGIDGYTF
TRBV4-3	17	TRBJ2-2	CASSQPLGGGRPGELFF
TRBV7-6	15	TRBJ2-2	CASSSRTVNTGELFF
TRBV19	12	TRBJ1-2	CASRRTGGGYTF
TRBV29-1	11	TRBJ1-1	CSVLVNTEAFF
TRBV20-1	11	TRBJ1-2	CSARGDRGLTF
TRBV5-1	15	TRBJ2-7	CASSLELAGGGEQYF
TRBV7-2	14	TRBJ1-2	CASSFQSGNYGYTF
TRBV7-2	19	TRBJ2-1	CASSSRADGGGVFGYEQFF
TRBV5-6	17	TRBJ1-3	CAPGVGQLFLSGNTIYF
TRBV2	18	TRBJ1-2	CASTSLGGGTEANYGYTF